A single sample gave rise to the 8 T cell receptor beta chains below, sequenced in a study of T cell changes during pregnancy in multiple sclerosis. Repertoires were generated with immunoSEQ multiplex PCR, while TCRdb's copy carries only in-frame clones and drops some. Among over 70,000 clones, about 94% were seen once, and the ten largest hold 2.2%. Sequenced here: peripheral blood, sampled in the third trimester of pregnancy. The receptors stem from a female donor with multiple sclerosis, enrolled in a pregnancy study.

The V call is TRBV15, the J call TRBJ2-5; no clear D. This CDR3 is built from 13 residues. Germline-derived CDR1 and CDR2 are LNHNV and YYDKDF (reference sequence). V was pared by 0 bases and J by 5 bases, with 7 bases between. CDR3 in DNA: TGTGCCACCAGCAGAGATATAGTTGAGACCCAGTACTTC. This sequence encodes CATSRDIVETQYF.

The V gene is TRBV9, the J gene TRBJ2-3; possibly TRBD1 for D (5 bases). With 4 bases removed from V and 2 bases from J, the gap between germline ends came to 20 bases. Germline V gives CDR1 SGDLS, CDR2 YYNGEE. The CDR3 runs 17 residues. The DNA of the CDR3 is TGTGCCAGCAGCAAACTAATGCAGGGCAGCTTCACAGATACGCAGTATTTT. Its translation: CASSKLMQGSFTDTQYF.

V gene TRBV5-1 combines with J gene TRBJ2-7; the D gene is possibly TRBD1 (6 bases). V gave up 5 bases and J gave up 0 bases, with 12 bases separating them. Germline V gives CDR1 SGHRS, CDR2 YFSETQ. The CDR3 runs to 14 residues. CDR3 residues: CASRSQGPSYEQYF. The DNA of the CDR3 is TGCGCCAGCAGGTCGCAGGGGCCCTCCTACGAGCAGTACTTC. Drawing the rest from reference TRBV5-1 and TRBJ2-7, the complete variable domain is KAGVTQTPRYLIKTRGQQVTLSCSPISGHRSVSWYQQTPGQGLQFLFEYFSETQRNKGNFPGRFSGRQFSNSRSEMNVSTLELGDSALYLCASRSQGPSYEQYFGPGTRLTVT.

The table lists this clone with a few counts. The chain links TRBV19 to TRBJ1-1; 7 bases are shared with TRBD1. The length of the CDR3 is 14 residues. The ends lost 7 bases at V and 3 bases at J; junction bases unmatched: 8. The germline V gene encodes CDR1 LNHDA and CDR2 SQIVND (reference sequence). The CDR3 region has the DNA TGTGCCAGTAATTCCGGGACAGCTGACACTGAAGCTTTCTTT. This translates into CASNSGTADTEAFF.

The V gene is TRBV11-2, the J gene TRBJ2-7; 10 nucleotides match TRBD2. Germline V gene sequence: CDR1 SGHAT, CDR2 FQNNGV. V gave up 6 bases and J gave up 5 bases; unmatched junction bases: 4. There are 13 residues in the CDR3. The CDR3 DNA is TGTGCCAGCAGAGCGGGAGGGAGAAACGAGCAGTACTTC. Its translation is CASRAGGRNEQYF.

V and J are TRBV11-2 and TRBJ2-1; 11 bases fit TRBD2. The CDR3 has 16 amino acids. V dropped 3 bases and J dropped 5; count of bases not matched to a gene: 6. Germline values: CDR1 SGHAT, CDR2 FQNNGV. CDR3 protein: CASSFRTSGFNNEQFF. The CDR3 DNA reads TGTGCCAGCAGCTTCCGGACTAGCGGGTTTAACAATGAGCAGTTCTTC.

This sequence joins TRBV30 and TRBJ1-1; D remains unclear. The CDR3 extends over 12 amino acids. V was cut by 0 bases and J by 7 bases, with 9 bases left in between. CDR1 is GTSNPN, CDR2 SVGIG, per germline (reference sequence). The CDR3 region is CAWSVLGIEAFF. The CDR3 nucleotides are TGTGCCTGGAGTGTGTTGGGCATTGAAGCTTTCTTT.

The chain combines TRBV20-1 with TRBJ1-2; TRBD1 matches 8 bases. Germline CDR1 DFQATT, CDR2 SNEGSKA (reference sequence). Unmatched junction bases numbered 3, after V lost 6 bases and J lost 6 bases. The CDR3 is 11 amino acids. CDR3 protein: CSAVTGDGYTF. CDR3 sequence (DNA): TGCAGTGCAGTGACAGGGGATGGCTACACCTTC.